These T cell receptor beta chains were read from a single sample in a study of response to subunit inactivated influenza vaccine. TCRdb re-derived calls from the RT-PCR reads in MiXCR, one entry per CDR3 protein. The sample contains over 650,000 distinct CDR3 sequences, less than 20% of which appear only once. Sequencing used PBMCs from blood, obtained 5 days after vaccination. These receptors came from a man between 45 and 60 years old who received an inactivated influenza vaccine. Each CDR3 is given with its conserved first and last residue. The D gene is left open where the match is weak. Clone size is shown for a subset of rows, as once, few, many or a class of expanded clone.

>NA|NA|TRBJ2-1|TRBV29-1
TGCAGCGGACAGTTGAGGGTCTCCTACAATGAGCAGTTCTTC
CSGQLRVSYNEQFF
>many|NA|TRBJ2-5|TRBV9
TGTGCCAGCAGCGTTGGCCAATCGCAAGAGACCCAGTACTTC
CASSVGQSQETQYF
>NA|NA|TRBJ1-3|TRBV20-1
TGCAGTGCACCCCAGGGGACCGGAAACACCATATATTTT
CSAPQGTGNTIYF
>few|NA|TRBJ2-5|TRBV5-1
TGCGCCAGCAGCTTAATGGCAAGGGAGACCCAGTACTTC
CASSLMARETQYF
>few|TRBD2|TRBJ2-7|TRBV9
TGTGCCAGCACCTCGGGACTAGCAGGGCCATGGGCGATTTACGAGCAGTACTTC
CASTSGLAGPWAIYEQYF
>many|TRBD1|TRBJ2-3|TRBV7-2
TGTGCCAGCGGGACAGGGAACGCGGGCTCAGATACGCAGTATTTT
CASGTGNAGSDTQYF
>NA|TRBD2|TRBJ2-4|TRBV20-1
TGCAGTGCTAGTCGTAGCGGGGGGCTAGCCAAAAACATTCAGTACTTC
CSASRSGGLAKNIQYF
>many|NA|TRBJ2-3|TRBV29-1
TGCAGCGTTGGGCGGGGATACACAGATACGCAGTATTTT
CSVGRGYTDTQYF
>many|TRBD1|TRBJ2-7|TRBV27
TGTGCCAGCAGTGTACTGGGACAGGGACACGAGCAGTACTTC
CASSVLGQGHEQYF
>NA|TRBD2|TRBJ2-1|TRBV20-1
TGCAGTGCTAGAGCGTTAGCGGGAGGGGGGACTGAGCAGTTCTTC
CSARALAGGGTEQFF
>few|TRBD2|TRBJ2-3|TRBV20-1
TGCAGTGCTACGATAGCGGGAGCGTCGTTAAGCACAGATACGCAGTATTTT
CSATIAGASLSTDTQYF
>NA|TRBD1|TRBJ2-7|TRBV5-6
TGTGCCAGCAGCACGCGGACAGGACCCTACGAGCAGTACTTC
CASSTRTGPYEQYF
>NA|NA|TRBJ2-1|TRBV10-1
TGCGCCAGCAGTGAGTCGGGAGCATCCACGGAGCAGTTCTTC
CASSESGASTEQFF
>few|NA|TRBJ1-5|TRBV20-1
TGCAGTGCTAGAGATAGTAGCGGATATAGCAATCAGCCCCAGCATTTT
CSARDSSGYSNQPQHF
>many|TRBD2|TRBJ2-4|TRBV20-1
TGCAGTGCTAGAGAGGGTAGCGGGGGGGTAGAGTACTTC
CSAREGSGGVEYF
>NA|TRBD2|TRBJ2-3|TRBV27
TGTGCCAGCAGTCCCAGACTAGCGGGGTTGATCACAGATACGCAGTATTTT
CASSPRLAGLITDTQYF
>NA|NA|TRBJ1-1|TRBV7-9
TGTGCCAGCAGCTCATCTACCGGGGGTGGCACCAATGAAGCTTTCTTT
CASSSSTGGGTNEAFF
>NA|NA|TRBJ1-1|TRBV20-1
TGCAGTGCTGGGGGCGGGGACACTGAAGCTTTCTTT
CSAGGGDTEAFF
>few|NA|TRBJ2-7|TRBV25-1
TGTGCCAGCAGTGAATATCCGGAGCAGTACTTC
CASSEYPEQYF
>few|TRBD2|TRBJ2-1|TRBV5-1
TGCGCCAGCAGCCTACGGACTAGCGACAATGAGCAGTTCTTC
CASSLRTSDNEQFF
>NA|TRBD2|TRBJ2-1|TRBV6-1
TGTGCCAGCAGCACACCATCCGGGACTAGCGGGCTAAAGCGGAATGAGCAGTTCTTC
CASSTPSGTSGLKRNEQFF
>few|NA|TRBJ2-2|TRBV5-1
TGCGCCAGCAGCTTGGACACTCCCGGGGAGCTGTTTTTT
CASSLDTPGELFF